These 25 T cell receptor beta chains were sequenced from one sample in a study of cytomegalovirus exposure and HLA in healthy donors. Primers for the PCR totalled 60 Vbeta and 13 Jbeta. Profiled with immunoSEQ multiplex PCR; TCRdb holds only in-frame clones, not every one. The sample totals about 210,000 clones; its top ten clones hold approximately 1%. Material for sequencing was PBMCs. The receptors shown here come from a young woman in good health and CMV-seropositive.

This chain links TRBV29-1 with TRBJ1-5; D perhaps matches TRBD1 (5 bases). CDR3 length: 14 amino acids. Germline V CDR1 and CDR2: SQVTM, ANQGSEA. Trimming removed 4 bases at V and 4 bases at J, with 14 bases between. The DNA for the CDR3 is TGCAGCGTTGTCGACCGGGACTTAAATCAGCCCCAGCATTTT. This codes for CSVVDRDLNQPQHF. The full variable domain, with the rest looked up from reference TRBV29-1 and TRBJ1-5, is SAVISQKPSRDICQRGTSLTIQCQVDSQVTMMFWYRQQPGQSLTLIATANQGSEATYESGFVIDKFPISRPNLTFSTLTVSNMSPEDSSIYLCSVVDRDLNQPQHFGDGTRLSIL.

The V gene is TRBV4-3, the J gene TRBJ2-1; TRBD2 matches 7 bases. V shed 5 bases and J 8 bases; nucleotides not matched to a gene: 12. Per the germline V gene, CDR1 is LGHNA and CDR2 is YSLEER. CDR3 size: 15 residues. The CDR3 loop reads CASSVTGGTADEQFF. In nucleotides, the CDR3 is TGCGCCAGCAGCGTTACCGGGGGGACTGCCGATGAGCAGTTCTTC.

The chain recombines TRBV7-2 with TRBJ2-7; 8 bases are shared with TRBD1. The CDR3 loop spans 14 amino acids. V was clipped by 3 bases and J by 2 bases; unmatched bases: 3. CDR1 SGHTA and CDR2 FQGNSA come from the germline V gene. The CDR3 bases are TGTGCCAGCAGCTTGGAACAGGGGGCCTACGAGCAGTACTTC. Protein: CASSLEQGAYEQYF.

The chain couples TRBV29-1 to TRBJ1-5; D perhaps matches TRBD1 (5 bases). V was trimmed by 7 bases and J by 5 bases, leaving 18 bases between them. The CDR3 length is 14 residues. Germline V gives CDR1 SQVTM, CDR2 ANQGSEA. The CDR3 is CSALGRDPYQPQHF. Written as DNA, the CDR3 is TGCAGCGCCTTGGGGAGGGACCCCTATCAGCCCCAGCATTTT.

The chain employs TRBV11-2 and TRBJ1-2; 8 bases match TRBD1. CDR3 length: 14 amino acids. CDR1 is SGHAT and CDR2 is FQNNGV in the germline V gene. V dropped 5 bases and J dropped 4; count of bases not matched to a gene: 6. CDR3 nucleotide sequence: TGTGCCAGCAGCCTCTACACAGGGGGCTATGGCTACACCTTC. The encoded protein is CASSLYTGGYGYTF.

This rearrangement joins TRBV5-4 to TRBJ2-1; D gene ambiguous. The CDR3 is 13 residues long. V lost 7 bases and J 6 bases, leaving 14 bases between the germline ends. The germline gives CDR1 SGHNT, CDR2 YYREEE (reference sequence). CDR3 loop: CASLFSGSNEQFF. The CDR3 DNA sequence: TGTGCCAGCCTTTTCTCAGGAAGCAATGAGCAGTTCTTC. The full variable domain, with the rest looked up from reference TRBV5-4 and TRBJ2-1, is ETGVTQSPTHLIKTRGQQVTLRCSSQSGHNTVSWYQQALGQGPQFIFQYYREEENGRGNFPPRFSGLQFPNYSSELNVNALELDDSALYLCASLFSGSNEQFFGPGTRLTVL.

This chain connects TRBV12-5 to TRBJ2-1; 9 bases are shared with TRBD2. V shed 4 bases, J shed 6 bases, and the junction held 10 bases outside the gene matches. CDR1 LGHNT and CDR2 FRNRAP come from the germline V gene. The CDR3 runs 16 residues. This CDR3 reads CASGSLAGLNLNEQFF. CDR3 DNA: TGTGCTAGTGGTTCCCTAGCGGGACTCAACCTCAATGAGCAGTTCTTC.

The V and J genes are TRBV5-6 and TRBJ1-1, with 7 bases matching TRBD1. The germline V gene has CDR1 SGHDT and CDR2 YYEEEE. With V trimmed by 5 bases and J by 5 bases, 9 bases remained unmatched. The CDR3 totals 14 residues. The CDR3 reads CASRPQGVGTEAFF. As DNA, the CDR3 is TGTGCCAGCAGACCCCAGGGGGTCGGGACTGAAGCTTTCTTT.

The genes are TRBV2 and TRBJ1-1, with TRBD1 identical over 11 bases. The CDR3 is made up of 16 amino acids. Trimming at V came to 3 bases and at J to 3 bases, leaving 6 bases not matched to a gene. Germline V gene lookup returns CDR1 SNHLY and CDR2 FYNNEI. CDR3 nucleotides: TGTGCCAGCAGTGATAGGACAGGGGGCGCGGACACTGAAGCTTTCTTT. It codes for CASSDRTGGADTEAFF.

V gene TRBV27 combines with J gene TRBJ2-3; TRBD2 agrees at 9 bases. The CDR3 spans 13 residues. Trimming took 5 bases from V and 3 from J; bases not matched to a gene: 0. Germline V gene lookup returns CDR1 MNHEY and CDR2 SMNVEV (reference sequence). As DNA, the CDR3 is TGTGCCAGCAGTGGACTAGCGACAGATACGCAGTATTTT. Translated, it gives CASSGLATDTQYF.

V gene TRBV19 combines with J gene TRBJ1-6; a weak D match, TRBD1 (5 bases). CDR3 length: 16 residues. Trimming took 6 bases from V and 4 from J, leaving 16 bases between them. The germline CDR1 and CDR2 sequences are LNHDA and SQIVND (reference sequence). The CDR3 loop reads CASRLLDGTYNSPLHF. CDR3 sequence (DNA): TGTGCCAGTAGACTCTTAGACGGGACTTATAATTCACCCCTCCACTTT.

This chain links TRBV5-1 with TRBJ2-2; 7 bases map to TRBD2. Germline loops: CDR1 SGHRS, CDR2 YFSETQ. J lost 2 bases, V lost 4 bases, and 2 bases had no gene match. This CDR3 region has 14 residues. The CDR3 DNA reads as TGCGCCAGCAGCCGGGACTATAACACCGGGGAGCTGTTTTTT. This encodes CASSRDYNTGELFF.

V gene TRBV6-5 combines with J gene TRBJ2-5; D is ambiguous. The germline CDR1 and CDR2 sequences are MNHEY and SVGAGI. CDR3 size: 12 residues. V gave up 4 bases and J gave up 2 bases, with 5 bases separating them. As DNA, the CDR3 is TGTGCCAGCAGTTCAATTCAAGAGACCCAGTACTTC. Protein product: CASSSIQETQYF.

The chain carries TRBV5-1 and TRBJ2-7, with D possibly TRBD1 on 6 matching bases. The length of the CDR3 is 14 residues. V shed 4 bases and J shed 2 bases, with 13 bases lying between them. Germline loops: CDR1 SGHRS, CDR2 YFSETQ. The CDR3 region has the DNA TGCGCCAGCAGCAGAACCGGGACAACCTACGAGCAGTACTTC. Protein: CASSRTGTTYEQYF.

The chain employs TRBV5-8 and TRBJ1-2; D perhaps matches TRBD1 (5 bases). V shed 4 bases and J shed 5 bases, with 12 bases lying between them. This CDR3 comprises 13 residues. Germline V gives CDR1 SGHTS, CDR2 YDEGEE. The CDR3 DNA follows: TGTGCCAGCAGCCCGGGGGTCGGGTATGGCTACACCTTC. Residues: CASSPGVGYGYTF.

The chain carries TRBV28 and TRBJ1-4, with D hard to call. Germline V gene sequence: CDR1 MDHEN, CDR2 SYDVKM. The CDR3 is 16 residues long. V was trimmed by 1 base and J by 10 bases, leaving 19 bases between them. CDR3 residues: CASSLFHQVLGSKLFF. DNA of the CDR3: TGTGCCAGCAGTTTATTCCATCAGGTTTTGGGTTCAAAACTGTTTTTT.

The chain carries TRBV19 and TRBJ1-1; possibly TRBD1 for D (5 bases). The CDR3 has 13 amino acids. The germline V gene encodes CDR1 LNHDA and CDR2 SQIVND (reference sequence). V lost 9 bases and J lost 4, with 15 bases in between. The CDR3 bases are TGTGCCAGCAAGACCGCGGGGCGCACTGAAGCTTTCTTT. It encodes CASKTAGRTEAFF.

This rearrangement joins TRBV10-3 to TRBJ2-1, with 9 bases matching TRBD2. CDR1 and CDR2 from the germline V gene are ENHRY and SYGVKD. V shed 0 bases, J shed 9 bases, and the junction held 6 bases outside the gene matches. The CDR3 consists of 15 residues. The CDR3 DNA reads TGTGCCATCAGTGAGTCTGCGGGGGGGCGACTTGAGCAGTTCTTC. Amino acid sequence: CAISESAGGRLEQFF.

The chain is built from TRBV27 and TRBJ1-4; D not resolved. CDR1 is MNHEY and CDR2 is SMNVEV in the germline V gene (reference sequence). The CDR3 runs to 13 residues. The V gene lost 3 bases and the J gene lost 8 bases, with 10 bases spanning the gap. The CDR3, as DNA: TGTGCCAGCAGTTTTTTTGCCGGGGAAAAACTGTTTTTT. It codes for CASSFFAGEKLFF.

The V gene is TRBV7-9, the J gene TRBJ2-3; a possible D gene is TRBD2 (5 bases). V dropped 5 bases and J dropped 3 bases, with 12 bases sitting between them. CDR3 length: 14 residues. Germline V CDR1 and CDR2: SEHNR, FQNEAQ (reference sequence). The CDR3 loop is CASSPGSATDTQYF. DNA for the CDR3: TGTGCCAGCAGCCCGGGGAGTGCTACAGATACGCAGTATTTT.

For the CDR3, the DNA is TGTGCCAGCAGCAGGGACTACACCGGGGAGCTGTTTTTT. It is translated as CASSRDYTGELFF. The chain is built from TRBV28 and TRBJ2-2, with TRBD2 as a possible D gene (6 bases). The V gene lost 6 bases and the J gene lost 3 bases, with 8 bases spanning the gap. The germline CDR1 and CDR2 sequences are MDHEN and SYDVKM. The CDR3 consists of 13 residues.

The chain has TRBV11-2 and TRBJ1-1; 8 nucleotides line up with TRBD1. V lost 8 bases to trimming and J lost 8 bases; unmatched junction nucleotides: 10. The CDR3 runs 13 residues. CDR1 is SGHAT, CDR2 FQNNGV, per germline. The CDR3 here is CASWGTGHIEAFF. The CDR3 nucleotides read TGTGCCAGCTGGGGGACAGGACACATCGAAGCTTTCTTT.

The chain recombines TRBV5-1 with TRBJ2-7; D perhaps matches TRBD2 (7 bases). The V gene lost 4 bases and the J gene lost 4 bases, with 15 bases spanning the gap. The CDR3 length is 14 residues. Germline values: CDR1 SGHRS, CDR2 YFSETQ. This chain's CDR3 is CASSGGAGWYEQYF. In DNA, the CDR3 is TGCGCCAGCAGCGGGGGGGCAGGGTGGTACGAGCAGTACTTC.

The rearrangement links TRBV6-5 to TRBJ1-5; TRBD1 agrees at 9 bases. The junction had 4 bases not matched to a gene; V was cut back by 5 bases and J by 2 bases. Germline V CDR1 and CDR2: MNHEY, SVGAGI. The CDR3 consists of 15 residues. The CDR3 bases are TGTGCCAGCAGTAATGGACAGGGGCGCAATCAGCCCCAGCATTTT. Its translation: CASSNGQGRNQPQHF.

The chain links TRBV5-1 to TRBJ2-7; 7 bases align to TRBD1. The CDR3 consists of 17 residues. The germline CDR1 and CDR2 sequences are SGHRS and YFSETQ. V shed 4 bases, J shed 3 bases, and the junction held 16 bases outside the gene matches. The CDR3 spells CASSAQAGGRSLYEQYF. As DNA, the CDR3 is TGCGCCAGCAGCGCGCAGGCAGGGGGTCGCTCCCTCTACGAGCAGTACTTC. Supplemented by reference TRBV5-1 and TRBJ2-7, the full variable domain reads KAGVTQTPRYLIKTRGQQVTLSCSPISGHRSVSWYQQTPGQGLQFLFEYFSETQRNKGNFPGRFSGRQFSNSRSEMNVSTLELGDSALYLCASSAQAGGRSLYEQYFGPGTRLTVT.